This TCR beta chain derives from a study of cytomegalovirus exposure and HLA in healthy donors. Details on this clone: Its antigen is undetermined.

CDR1 SGDLS and CDR2 YYNGEE come from the germline V gene. There are 15 residues in the CDR3. With 0 bases removed from V and 5 bases from J, the gap between germline ends came to 14 bases. The study's findings and limits: Rare TCR sequences dominated, though some public TCRs recurred in many donors.

Assay used: immunoSEQ multiplex PCR; TCRdb lists only in-frame clones, some missing. This sample has 130,000 to 150,000 clones, with 75% to 90% found just once. This chain links TRBV9 with TRBJ2-5; D might be TRBD1 (6 bases). The sequence was obtained from a woman aged 25 to 45 in good health and CMV-seropositive. The sample taken for sequencing was PBMCs. The CDR3, as DNA: TGTGCCAGCAGCGTAGAAGGGGGTGTAGGGGAGACCCAGTACTTC. Translating gives CASSVEGGVGETQYF. Full variable domain (rest looked up from reference TRBV9 and TRBJ2-5): DSGVTQTPKHLITATGQRVTLRCSPRSGDLSVYWYQQSLDQGLQFLIQYYNGEERAKGNILERFSAQQFPDLHSELNLSSLELGDSALYFCASSVEGGVGETQYFGPGTRLLVL.